This entry features one T cell receptor beta chain sequence. This clonotype occurred a few times. Its antigen target is currently unknown. Base qualities are not provided; no much larger clone lies one nucleotide away. This sample is drawn from a study of blood T cells in healthy people across ages (dated by TCRdb to between 2014 and 2016). Background for the entire study: In model experiments, template switching captured about one uniquely barcoded TCR beta cDNA molecule for every two T cells. Using deep sequencing normalized with unique cDNA molecular identifiers, the study measured how TCR beta repertoire diversity changes with age. Donors were grouped into four age groups: young (average roughly 16 years), middle-aged (about 40), aged (62) and long-lived (around 82). To avoid experimental bias, donors of different ages were distributed randomly across sequencing lanes. The study analyzed two additional independent replicas of 1 million unique cDNA reads from the same blood draw for two donors, one aged 18 to 29 and one aged 80 or older. Summary of the overall study and its limitations: Observed TCR beta diversity correlated strongly with the percentage of naive T cells measured by flow cytometry. As age increased, observed TCR beta diversity per million T cells dropped in a roughly linear way, and a significant reduction was already evident by age about 40. Compared with the aged group, the long-lived group had more naive CD4+ T cells, fewer expanded clones and increased TCR diversity, suggesting age selection. Estimates of total diversity based on one million sequenced T cells were regarded as lower bounds and as underestimates. Donor CMV infection status was unknown, potentially confounding age-related changes in expanded clonotypes. Bulk unsorted PBMC profiling prevented conclusive comparison of naive and antigen-experienced compartments.

The library was produced with 5' RACE. Sequencing used an Illumina HiSeq 2500. A second PCR of roughly 6 to 12 cycles was run with a J-beta primer mix and a sample-barcoded 5' primer. A template-switch 5' adaptor carrying 12 random nucleotides introduced a unique molecular identifier onto each TCR beta cDNA molecule. Each sample yielded at least 3 million CDR3-containing paired-end reads. First-strand cDNA was synthesized from all RNA with the Mint cDNA synthesis kit, primed by a TRBC-specific oligonucleotide. Following uracil-DNA glycosylase treatment, all cDNA underwent a first 18-cycle PCR with the universal primers M1SS and BC2_uni_R. In the original analysis: Normalization of each sample was performed by random selection of 1 million high-quality reads, each carrying a distinct molecular identifier. Reads sharing molecular identifiers were discarded rather than binned into consensus sequences. CDR3 identification, clonotype clustering and error correction used MiTCR with a Q25 quality threshold and the strictest error-elimination algorithm. A nonparametric unseen species model with Euler transformation was used to estimate a lower bound on total TCR beta diversity. TCRdb reprocessed the public reads (quality trimming at Q25 with fastp, clone calling with MiXCR) and kept in-frame beta chains. Every entry covers one CDR3 protein and lists the most common genes and DNA from its rows. The V and J calls shown here were made by TCRdb, not taken from the authors' results. The sample table lists fewer than 2,000,000 distinct CDR3 sequences, roughly 30% of them with a count of one. Around 10% of the sample is in the top ten clones.

The donors were under 40 Caucasian individuals from Russia, aged roughly 6 to 90 years, who were systemically healthy. Each donor gave approximately 9.3 milliliters of peripheral blood, collected into EDTA-treated Vacutainer tubes. Ficoll-Paque density-gradient centrifugation was used to isolate PBMCs, with at least 7 million per sample. Trizol reagent was used to extract total RNA from PBMCs, with at least 6 micrograms per sample. For every donor, an aliquot of PBMCs went through flow cytometry to measure the percentages of naive CD45RAhigh/CD27high T cells. The germline V gene (reference sequence) provides CDR1 DFQATT and CDR2 SNEGSKA. Its CDR3 holds 14 amino acids, cysteine through phenylalanine. Only the CDR3 DNA is retained, 42 bases long and in frame from the first base. V sheds 7 bases and J sheds 1 base, leaving 14 bases between their ends.

The receptor was derived from a woman aged 25 to 39 in good health. Sequenced sample: blood. This chain is built from TRBV20-1 and TRBJ2-1; the D gene is perhaps TRBD2, on 6 matching bases. The DNA sequence follows: TGCAGTGTGGAGGGCTTCTCTTCCTACAATGAGCAGTTCTTC. It translates to CSVEGFSSYNEQFF.